A single sample gave rise to the 25 T cell receptor beta chains below, sequenced in a study of T cell clones after liver transplantation. Sequenced by immunoSEQ multiplex PCR; TCRdb stores in-frame clones only, minus some. The data show roughly 97,000 clones, with approximately 78% seen just once and approximately 0.99% held by the top ten. The sample in question was CD4+ T cells from blood, obtained before liver transplant. All receptors derive from a human donor who received a liver transplant.

This clone was observed once. This chain joins TRBV7-9 and TRBJ1-2, with TRBD1 matching 10 bases. The CDR3 is made up of 13 amino acids. V was clipped by 5 bases and J by 7 bases; unmatched bases: 4. Germline V gene data show CDR1 as SEHNR and CDR2 as FQNEAQ (reference sequence). CDR3 bases: TGTGCCAGCAGCCTCGGGACAGGGGTTGGCTACACCTTC. It is translated as CASSLGTGVGYTF. Complete variable domain (other parts from reference TRBV7-9 and TRBJ1-2): DTGVSQNPRHKITKRGQNVTFRCDPISEHNRLYWYRQTLGQGPEFLTYFQNEAQLEKSRLLSDRFSAERPKGSFSTLEIQRTEQGDSAMYLCASSLGTGVGYTFGSGTRLTVV.

This sequence joins TRBV27 and TRBJ2-7; D may be TRBD1 (6 bases). The V gene's germline CDR1 is MNHEY and CDR2 SMNVEV (reference sequence). The length of the CDR3 is 15 residues. V was shortened by 8 bases and J by 1 base, with 18 bases between the two germline ends. Written as DNA, the CDR3 is TGTGCCAGCGGCTCCACCTCGACAGGTTCCTACGAGCAGTACTTC. As protein: CASGSTSTGSYEQYF.

This clone showed up just once. The chain has TRBV4-2 and TRBJ2-1; 7 positions agree with TRBD2. The CDR3 covers 16 residues. Germline loops: CDR1 LGHNA, CDR2 YNFKEQ. V shed 1 base and J 0 bases; nucleotides not matched to a gene: 3. CDR3 sequence: CASSQVGGFSYNEQFF. The CDR3 nucleotides are TGTGCCAGCAGCCAAGTGGGAGGGTTCTCCTACAATGAGCAGTTCTTC.

The V call is TRBV28, the J call TRBJ1-5; 9 nucleotides match TRBD1. CDR1 is MDHEN and CDR2 is SYDVKM in the germline V gene. The CDR3 consists of 15 residues. The ends lost 5 bases at V and 9 bases at J; junction bases unmatched: 11. The CDR3 DNA follows: TGTGCCAGCAGTCAGACAGGGGGGATTGGGCGGCCCCAGCATTTT. It yields the protein CASSQTGGIGRPQHF.

The CDR3 loop reads CASGLGQGYQPQHF. The CDR3 DNA reads as TGTGCTAGTGGCCTAGGACAGGGGTATCAGCCCCAGCATTTT. The gene calls are TRBV12-5 and TRBJ1-5; 9 bases align to TRBD1. Germline V gene data show CDR1 as LGHNT and CDR2 as FRNRAP. Trimming cost V 6 bases and J 5 bases; bases outside gene matches: 5. This CDR3 spans 14 amino acids.

The V and J genes are TRBV6-5 and TRBJ1-1; a possible D gene is TRBD1 (6 bases). Between the trimmed V and J ends, which lost 2 bases and 2 bases, there was a span of 12 bases. There are 15 residues in the CDR3. The V gene's germline CDR1 is MNHEY and CDR2 SVGAGI. The CDR3: CASSYDRWGNTEAFF. Here the CDR3 DNA reads TGTGCCAGCAGTTACGACAGGTGGGGTAACACTGAAGCTTTCTTT.

The V and J genes are TRBV29-1 and TRBJ1-1; perhaps TRBD1 as D (5 bases). The CDR3 is 13 amino acids. The germline CDR1 and CDR2 sequences are SQVTM and ANQGSEA. The V and J ends lost 7 bases and 5 bases respectively, with 17 bases between them. The CDR3 loop reads CSAQAGGGTEAFF. The DNA of the CDR3 is TGCAGCGCCCAAGCTGGGGGAGGGACTGAAGCTTTCTTT.

CDR3 residues: CASSLVPTIENTIYF. CDR3 nucleotide sequence: TGTGCCAGCAGCTTAGTCCCCACGATTGAAAACACCATATATTTT. This chain joins TRBV7-6 and TRBJ1-3; D uncertain. CDR3 length equals 15 residues. Germline values: CDR1 SGHVS, CDR2 FNYEAQ. Trimming stripped 1 base from V and 6 bases from J, with 13 bases between.

In its sample, this clone was seen a few times. The chain links TRBV19 to TRBJ2-3; maybe TRBD2 (6 bases). Looked up from germline, CDR1 is LNHDA and CDR2 is SQIVND (reference sequence). V was pared by 3 bases and J by 4 bases, with 17 bases between. This CDR3 region has 16 residues. For the CDR3, the DNA is TGTGCCAGTAGTATTACAGCGGGCAGGGAGTCAGATACGCAGTATTTT. This sequence encodes CASSITAGRESDTQYF.

V usage is TRBV10-3 and J usage is TRBJ2-5; no clear D. CDR1 is ENHRY and CDR2 is SYGVKD in the germline V gene. The CDR3 runs 13 residues. V was shortened by 2 bases and J by 7 bases, with 11 bases between the two germline ends. This chain's CDR3 is CAISEATDGTQYF. In nucleotides, the CDR3 is TGTGCCATCAGTGAGGCAACGGATGGGACCCAGTACTTC.

A single count supports this clone. The chain carries TRBV27 and TRBJ2-5; TRBD1 agrees at 8 bases. There are 14 residues in the CDR3. Trimming cost V 5 bases and J 2 bases; bases outside gene matches: 4. Looked up from germline, CDR1 is MNHEY and CDR2 is SMNVEV (reference sequence). The CDR3 coding sequence is TGTGCCAGCAGTCCGTACAGGGGGCAAGAGACCCAGTACTTC. Amino acids: CASSPYRGQETQYF.

This chain connects TRBV10-3 to TRBJ2-5; possible D gene TRBD2, 6 bases. This CDR3 comprises 15 residues. The germline V gene encodes CDR1 ENHRY and CDR2 SYGVKD. CDR3 DNA: TGTGCTACTTCGGGGAGGACCGTCAACCGAGAGACCCAGTACTTC. It specifies CATSGRTVNRETQYF.

The chain joins TRBV27 to TRBJ2-7, with D perhaps TRBD2 (5 bases). This CDR3 is 15 amino acids long. Trimming took 8 bases from V and 2 from J, leaving 19 bases between them. Germline V CDR1 and CDR2: MNHEY, SMNVEV (reference sequence). CDR3: CASRTTQDLPYEQYF. CDR3 nucleotide sequence: TGTGCCAGCCGTACCACTCAGGACTTGCCCTACGAGCAGTACTTC.

The rearrangement joins TRBV29-1 to TRBJ2-3, with TRBD2 matching over 7 bases. V shed 4 bases and J 3 bases; nucleotides not matched to a gene: 7. CDR1 is SQVTM and CDR2 is ANQGSEA in the germline V gene. The CDR3 is 14 amino acids. The CDR3 spells CSVGEGRFTDTQYF. The CDR3 DNA follows: TGCAGCGTTGGGGAGGGGCGGTTTACAGATACGCAGTATTTT.

This chain joins TRBV19 and TRBJ2-7; perhaps TRBD2 as D (5 bases). In germline, CDR1 is LNHDA, CDR2 SQIVND (reference sequence). The CDR3 is 13 residues long. V was cut by 3 bases and J by 3 bases, with 9 bases left in between. The CDR3 loop is CASSMAGVYEQYF. CDR3 sequence (DNA): TGTGCCAGTAGTATGGCCGGGGTCTACGAGCAGTACTTC. The whole variable domain, filled in from reference TRBV19 and TRBJ2-7, reads DGGITQSPKYLFRKEGQNVTLSCEQNLNHDAMYWYRQDPGQGLRLIYYSQIVNDFQKGDIAEGYSVSREKKESFPLTVTSAQKNPTAFYLCASSMAGVYEQYFGPGTRLTVT.

The chain couples TRBV2 to TRBJ1-1, with D unclear. Germline CDR1 reads SNHLY; CDR2 reads FYNNEI. Trimming removed 1 base at V and 5 bases at J, with 8 bases between. CDR3 length: 13 amino acids. CDR3 amino acids: CASSEGGSTEAFF. The CDR3 DNA reads as TGTGCCAGCAGTGAAGGGGGATCGACTGAAGCTTTCTTT.

This clone was detected many times. This sequence joins TRBV6-1 and TRBJ1-2; the D gene is possibly TRBD1 (5 bases). This CDR3 contains 14 residues. Looked up from germline, CDR1 is MNHNS and CDR2 is SASEGT. Trimming stripped 7 bases from V and 0 bases from J, with 12 bases between. CDR3 sequence: CASTQGRTNYGYTF. In nucleotides, the CDR3 is TGTGCCAGCACCCAGGGACGGACTAACTATGGCTACACCTTC.

This chain joins TRBV11-2 and TRBJ2-6; maybe TRBD1 (6 bases). V was trimmed by 0 bases and J by 0 bases, leaving 12 bases between them. Germline V CDR1 and CDR2: SGHAT, FQNNGV. This CDR3 is built from 18 residues. The CDR3 protein is CASSLDTGTISGANVLTF. The CDR3 DNA is TGTGCCAGCAGCTTAGATACAGGGACGATCTCTGGGGCCAACGTCCTGACTTTC.

This chain connects TRBV6-5 to TRBJ1-1; possibly TRBD1 for D (5 bases). CDR3 size: 15 residues. The germline V and J ends were trimmed by 2 bases and 0 bases, with 10 bases remaining between them. The germline V gene encodes CDR1 MNHEY and CDR2 SVGAGI. In DNA form, the CDR3 reads TGTGCCAGCAGTTACGAGGGACTTTTGAACACTGAAGCTTTCTTT. Protein sequence: CASSYEGLLNTEAFF.

This chain's CDR3 is CASSRFNEKLFF. The CDR3 DNA reads TGTGCCTCCTCCCGGTTTAATGAAAAACTGTTTTTT. J is TRBJ1-4 and V is TRBV28, with no clear D. Per germline, CDR1 MDHEN and CDR2 SYDVKM. Trimming took 11 bases from V and 4 from J, leaving 11 bases between them. There are 12 residues in the CDR3. Complete variable domain (other parts from reference TRBV28 and TRBJ1-4): DVKVTQSSRYLVKRTGEKVFLECVQDMDHENMFWYRQDPGLGLRLIYFSYDVKMKEKGDIPEGYSVSREKKERFSLILESASTNQTSMYLCASSRFNEKLFFGSGTQLSVL.

This chain joins TRBV27 and TRBJ1-2; no clear D gene. Trimming removed 8 bases at V and 0 bases at J, with 10 bases between. Germline values: CDR1 MNHEY, CDR2 SMNVEV (reference sequence). The CDR3 spans 13 residues. The CDR3 loop reads CASRYTANYGYTF. The CDR3 DNA is TGTGCCAGCCGATACACAGCTAACTATGGCTACACCTTC.

This clone was seen only a few times. This chain uses TRBV2 with TRBJ1-5, with TRBD1 identical over 11 bases. This CDR3 has 15 amino acids. V lost 4 bases to trimming and J lost 6 bases; unmatched junction nucleotides: 5. CDR1 and CDR2 from the germline V gene are SNHLY and FYNNEI. CDR3: CASSGDRGLVQPQHF. The CDR3 coding sequence is TGTGCCAGCAGTGGGGACAGGGGGTTGGTTCAGCCCCAGCATTTT. Drawing the rest from reference TRBV2 and TRBJ1-5, the complete variable domain is EPEVTQTPSHQVTQMGQEVILRCVPISNHLYFYWYRQILGQKVEFLVSFYNNEISEKSEIFDDQFSVERPDGSNFTLKIRSTKLEDSAMYFCASSGDRGLVQPQHFGDGTRLSIL.

There are a few counts of this clone. The CDR3 DNA reads as TGCGCCAGCAGCGGGACTAGCGGGAGGTGGTACGAGCAGTACTTC. Residues: CASSGTSGRWYEQYF. This chain connects TRBV10-2 to TRBJ2-7; 15 positions agree with TRBD2. The CDR3 length is 15 residues. Per germline, CDR1 WSHSY and CDR2 SAAADI. The J segment lost 4 bases and the V segment lost 6 bases, leaving 4 bases of the junction unmatched.

The J gene is TRBJ2-3, the V gene TRBV5-1; TRBD2 might be the D (6 bases). V was pared by 4 bases and J by 5 bases, with 14 bases between. The CDR3 is 14 residues long. Germline loops: CDR1 SGHRS, CDR2 YFSETQ. CDR3 amino acids: CASSPATRGDTQYF. CDR3 bases: TGCGCCAGCAGCCCCGCGACTAGGGGAGATACGCAGTATTTT.

The chain couples TRBV9 to TRBJ1-3; D ambiguous. The V and J ends lost 4 bases and 0 bases respectively, with 11 bases between them. CDR1 is SGDLS, CDR2 YYNGEE, per germline. The CDR3 has 15 amino acids. Written as DNA, the CDR3 is TGTGCCAGCAGCCCCCGAACCAGCTCTGGAAACACCATATATTTT. This translates into CASSPRTSSGNTIYF.